The rows below give T cell receptor beta chains drawn from one sample of a study of shared clonotypes between healthy human individuals. TCRdb keeps only in-frame clones here, not all; method: immunoSEQ multiplex PCR. The table lists about 1.5 million clones, 95% to 99% of them singletons. Material for sequencing was naive CD4+ T cells sorted from blood. Receptors were obtained from a man younger than 40 in good health. Both conserved end residues are part of each CDR3. Each record gives: CDR3 DNA, CDR3 protein, D gene, J gene, V gene, clone size. A D gene is named only where the DNA matches it firmly. A row's size may be missing; if present it is once, few, many or a size class.

CDR3nt: TGCGCCAGCAGCCAAGATAGGAGGGGTAGTGAAAAACTGTTTTTT; CDR3aa: CASSQDRRGSEKLFF; d_gene: .; j_gene: TRBJ1-4; v_gene: TRBV4-3; abundance: .
CDR3nt: TGTGCCAGCAGCGACCCAGGGTTTTTCCAGTACTTC; CDR3aa: CASSDPGFFQYF; d_gene: .; j_gene: TRBJ2-7; v_gene: TRBV7-2; abundance: once
CDR3nt: TGTGCCAGCTCACCACTAGCGGGAGTCCACAATGAGCAGTTCTTC; CDR3aa: CASSPLAGVHNEQFF; d_gene: TRBD2; j_gene: TRBJ2-1; v_gene: TRBV18; abundance: .
CDR3nt: TGTGCCAGCAATTCGAAAGGACAGGCTAATGAAAAACTGTTTTTT; CDR3aa: CASNSKGQANEKLFF; d_gene: TRBD1; j_gene: TRBJ1-4; v_gene: TRBV2; abundance: .
CDR3nt: TGTGCCAGTAGTCGAGCGGGAGGCCCCTACGAGCAGTACTTC; CDR3aa: CASSRAGGPYEQYF; d_gene: TRBD2; j_gene: TRBJ2-7; v_gene: TRBV19; abundance: .
CDR3nt: TGCAGCGGTCACCCTGGAACAGGTTGGACTGAAGCTTTCTTT; CDR3aa: CSGHPGTGWTEAFF; d_gene: .; j_gene: TRBJ1-1; v_gene: TRBV29-1; abundance: .
CDR3nt: TGTGCCAGCAGCTTAGGGGTCAGAACCTCCACTGAAGCTTTCTTT; CDR3aa: CASSLGVRTSTEAFF; d_gene: .; j_gene: TRBJ1-1; v_gene: TRBV7-6; abundance: .
CDR3nt: TGCAGCGTTGCCGCTAGCGGGAGTTTCTACAATGAGCAGTTCTTC; CDR3aa: CSVAASGSFYNEQFF; d_gene: TRBD2; j_gene: TRBJ2-1; v_gene: TRBV29-1; abundance: .
CDR3nt: TGCGCCAGCAGCTTACCCGGGACAGGGGTAGGGGGCTACACCTTC; CDR3aa: CASSLPGTGVGGYTF; d_gene: TRBD1; j_gene: TRBJ1-2; v_gene: TRBV5-1; abundance: .
CDR3nt: TGTGCCAGCAGGGACAGGGGGCACAATGAGCAGTTCTTC; CDR3aa: CASRDRGHNEQFF; d_gene: TRBD1; j_gene: TRBJ2-1; v_gene: TRBV2; abundance: .
CDR3nt: TGCGCCAGCAGCTTGTACTTTGCGGGAACAGATACGCAGTATTTT; CDR3aa: CASSLYFAGTDTQYF; d_gene: .; j_gene: TRBJ2-3; v_gene: TRBV5-1; abundance: .
CDR3nt: TGCGCCAGCAGCGCGCGGGGCGCTGCATTAACCGGGGAGCTGTTTTTT; CDR3aa: CASSARGAALTGELFF; d_gene: .; j_gene: TRBJ2-2; v_gene: TRBV5-1; abundance: .
CDR3nt: TGTGCCAGTAATAGCGGGGCCCCCTACGAGCAGTACTTC; CDR3aa: CASNSGAPYEQYF; d_gene: TRBD2; j_gene: TRBJ2-7; v_gene: TRBV28; abundance: .
CDR3nt: TGTGCCAGCAGTTACGTCATTGGCGGAACCAATGAGCAGTTCTTC; CDR3aa: CASSYVIGGTNEQFF; d_gene: .; j_gene: TRBJ2-1; v_gene: TRBV6-6; abundance: .
CDR3nt: TGTGCCAGCATTAAAGCTGGCGGAGTGTACAATGAGCAGTTCTTC; CDR3aa: CASIKAGGVYNEQFF; d_gene: .; j_gene: TRBJ2-1; v_gene: TRBV28; abundance: .
CDR3nt: TGTGCCATCAGCGCAAAACTAGCGGGAGGGACGAACACCGGGGAGCTGTTTTTT; CDR3aa: CAISAKLAGGTNTGELFF; d_gene: TRBD2; j_gene: TRBJ2-2; v_gene: TRBV10-3; abundance: .
CDR3nt: TGTGCCAGCAGCCTCCGCGGGACAGGGTGGAGGGGCGAGGCCTACGAGCAGTACTTC; CDR3aa: CASSLRGTGWRGEAYEQYF; d_gene: TRBD1; j_gene: TRBJ2-7; v_gene: TRBV7-2; abundance: .
CDR3nt: TGCGCCAGCAGCCAAGATCCGGCGGGGACTAGCGGTATGCAGTACTTC; CDR3aa: CASSQDPAGTSGMQYF; d_gene: TRBD2; j_gene: TRBJ2-7; v_gene: TRBV4-1; abundance: once
CDR3nt: TGCGCCAGCAGCCTGGGACAGTCCCTACTGGATACGCAGTATTTT; CDR3aa: CASSLGQSLLDTQYF; d_gene: TRBD1; j_gene: TRBJ2-3; v_gene: TRBV5-1; abundance: .
CDR3nt: TGTGCCAGCAGCTTATCAGGGACTAGCGGGAGGAATGAGCAGTTCTTC; CDR3aa: CASSLSGTSGRNEQFF; d_gene: TRBD2; j_gene: TRBJ2-1; v_gene: TRBV9; abundance: .
CDR3nt: TGTGCCAGCAGTTCGGGACGTCGGGTGAACACTGAAGCTTTCTTT; CDR3aa: CASSSGRRVNTEAFF; d_gene: .; j_gene: TRBJ1-1; v_gene: TRBV28; abundance: .
CDR3nt: TGCGCCAGCAGGCAGGGCAGGGCGAATGAGCAGTTCTTC; CDR3aa: CASRQGRANEQFF; d_gene: .; j_gene: TRBJ2-1; v_gene: TRBV5-1; abundance: .
CDR3nt: TGTGCCTGGAGTGTACGGGCTCGGGGGAACACTGAAGCTTTCTTT; CDR3aa: CAWSVRARGNTEAFF; d_gene: .; j_gene: TRBJ1-1; v_gene: TRBV30; abundance: .
CDR3nt: TGCGCCAGCACGGCCGGCTATGGCTACACCTTC; CDR3aa: CASTAGYGYTF; d_gene: .; j_gene: TRBJ1-2; v_gene: TRBV5-1; abundance: .
CDR3nt: TGCGCCAGCAGCCCCGCACTCGGGGGGAATGAAAAACTGTTTTTT; CDR3aa: CASSPALGGNEKLFF; d_gene: .; j_gene: TRBJ1-4; v_gene: TRBV10-1; abundance: .
CDR3nt: TGTGCCAGCAGCTTAGCCTCCACAGGGGCTGGCACCGGGGAGCTGTTTTTT; CDR3aa: CASSLASTGAGTGELFF; d_gene: TRBD1; j_gene: TRBJ2-2; v_gene: TRBV7-6; abundance: .
CDR3nt: TGTGCCAGCAGCCCAGGGGGCGATACGCAGTATTTT; CDR3aa: CASSPGGDTQYF; d_gene: TRBD1; j_gene: TRBJ2-3; v_gene: TRBV25-1; abundance: once
CDR3nt: TGTGCCAGCACCTCACCTAGCGGATCCCGCTACGAGCAGTACTTC; CDR3aa: CASTSPSGSRYEQYF; d_gene: TRBD2; j_gene: TRBJ2-7; v_gene: TRBV9; abundance: once
CDR3nt: TGTGCCAGCACTCTCAGGGGGGTCGCTTCCTACGAGCAGTACTTC; CDR3aa: CASTLRGVASYEQYF; d_gene: .; j_gene: TRBJ2-7; v_gene: TRBV5-8; abundance: .
CDR3nt: TGTGCCAGCAGCTTAGTTGGGGGCAGGTCCTACAATGAGCAGTTCTTC; CDR3aa: CASSLVGGRSYNEQFF; d_gene: .; j_gene: TRBJ2-1; v_gene: TRBV11-2; abundance: .
CDR3nt: TGTGCCAGCAGCCCCGGGAATTCCCATGGCTACACCTTC; CDR3aa: CASSPGNSHGYTF; d_gene: .; j_gene: TRBJ1-2; v_gene: TRBV7-9; abundance: .
CDR3nt: TGTGCCAGCAGCCAAGATGATACCGGGACAGGGAACACCGGGGAGCTGTTTTTT; CDR3aa: CASSQDDTGTGNTGELFF; d_gene: TRBD1; j_gene: TRBJ2-2; v_gene: TRBV4-2; abundance: .
CDR3nt: TGTGCCAGCCAGGTCGGGTACGAGCAGTACTTC; CDR3aa: CASQVGYEQYF; d_gene: .; j_gene: TRBJ2-7; v_gene: TRBV7-9; abundance: .
CDR3nt: TGCAGCGTTGGTTGGCAGGGGACCCACAATGAGCAGTTCTTC; CDR3aa: CSVGWQGTHNEQFF; d_gene: .; j_gene: TRBJ2-1; v_gene: TRBV29-1; abundance: .
CDR3nt: TGTGCCAGCAGCGTCCGACAGGGTTCGGGGCCTGGGGCCAACGTCCTGACTTTC; CDR3aa: CASSVRQGSGPGANVLTF; d_gene: TRBD1; j_gene: TRBJ2-6; v_gene: TRBV5-4; abundance: .
CDR3nt: TGTGCCAGCAGGGATCCAGGGGCGGGAGAGACCCAGTACTTC; CDR3aa: CASRDPGAGETQYF; d_gene: .; j_gene: TRBJ2-5; v_gene: TRBV28; abundance: .
CDR3nt: TGTGCCAGCAGCCCGGGACTAGCGGGAGTAGGAACGCAGTATTTT; CDR3aa: CASSPGLAGVGTQYF; d_gene: TRBD2; j_gene: TRBJ2-3; v_gene: TRBV11-3; abundance: .
CDR3nt: TGCAGTGCCCGATGGGCTGGTAAGCAGTACTTC; CDR3aa: CSARWAGKQYF; d_gene: .; j_gene: TRBJ2-7; v_gene: TRBV20-1; abundance: .
CDR3nt: TGTGCCAGCAGAAAGGACAGGGTCACTGAAGCTTTCTTT; CDR3aa: CASRKDRVTEAFF; d_gene: TRBD1; j_gene: TRBJ1-1; v_gene: TRBV7-2; abundance: .
CDR3nt: TGTGCCAGTAGTATACCCGGCGGCACCGGGGAGCTGTTTTTT; CDR3aa: CASSIPGGTGELFF; d_gene: .; j_gene: TRBJ2-2; v_gene: TRBV19; abundance: .
CDR3nt: TGCAGCGTTGTTCCTGTAGGGACAGGGGGCTTCACCACAGATACGCAGTATTTT; CDR3aa: CSVVPVGTGGFTTDTQYF; d_gene: TRBD1; j_gene: TRBJ2-3; v_gene: TRBV29-1; abundance: once
CDR3nt: TGTGCCACCAGCAGAGGCTACCGGGGGTTAAGCAATCAGCCCCAGCATTTT; CDR3aa: CATSRGYRGLSNQPQHF; d_gene: .; j_gene: TRBJ1-5; v_gene: TRBV15; abundance: .
CDR3nt: TGCGCCAGCAGCTATCGTCGGTTCGACGAGCAGTACTTC; CDR3aa: CASSYRRFDEQYF; d_gene: .; j_gene: TRBJ2-7; v_gene: TRBV5-1; abundance: .
CDR3nt: TGTGCCAGCAGCTTAGGAGGGGAACACACCGGGGAGCTGTTTTTT; CDR3aa: CASSLGGEHTGELFF; d_gene: .; j_gene: TRBJ2-2; v_gene: TRBV7-9; abundance: .
CDR3nt: TGTGCCTTCGGGGCCACCCCCACAGATACGCAGTATTTT; CDR3aa: CAFGATPTDTQYF; d_gene: .; j_gene: TRBJ2-3; v_gene: TRBV11-2; abundance: .
CDR3nt: TGCGCCAGCAGTCAATTCGCTAGCGGACTAACCTACAATGAGCAGTTCTTC; CDR3aa: CASSQFASGLTYNEQFF; d_gene: TRBD2; j_gene: TRBJ2-1; v_gene: TRBV5-1; abundance: .
CDR3nt: TGTGCCAGCAGCTCGAGTTTGACCCAGTACTTC; CDR3aa: CASSSSLTQYF; d_gene: .; j_gene: TRBJ2-5; v_gene: TRBV7-2; abundance: .
CDR3nt: TGTGCCAGCAGTTCCCCAGGGGGGAACACTGAAGCTTTCTTT; CDR3aa: CASSSPGGNTEAFF; d_gene: TRBD1; j_gene: TRBJ1-1; v_gene: TRBV28; abundance: few
CDR3nt: TGCGCCAGCAGCCCAGGGACTAGCGGGAGGGTCTCCTACAATGAGCAGTTCTTC; CDR3aa: CASSPGTSGRVSYNEQFF; d_gene: TRBD2; j_gene: TRBJ2-1; v_gene: TRBV5-1; abundance: .
CDR3nt: TGTGCCAGCTCACTACCAGGGACAGAAGACCAGCATTTT; CDR3aa: CASSLPGTEDQHF; d_gene: TRBD1; j_gene: TRBJ1-5; v_gene: TRBV18; abundance: few
CDR3nt: TGTGCCTGGAGTGTCAGGGGCGTAGGGGAGCTGTTTTTT; CDR3aa: CAWSVRGVGELFF; d_gene: .; j_gene: TRBJ2-2; v_gene: TRBV30; abundance: .
CDR3nt: TGTGCCATCAGTGAGTCGACTGGGGGGCTGGGGAACACCGGGGAGCTGTTTTTT; CDR3aa: CAISESTGGLGNTGELFF; d_gene: .; j_gene: TRBJ2-2; v_gene: TRBV10-3; abundance: .
CDR3nt: TGTGCCTGGACGTCCCTAGCGGGACCAAGAGGACGCGAGCAGTTCTTC; CDR3aa: CAWTSLAGPRGREQFF; d_gene: TRBD2; j_gene: TRBJ2-1; v_gene: TRBV30; abundance: .
CDR3nt: TGTGCCAGCAGCGTAGAGGGGGTGGGAGAGACCCAGTACTTC; CDR3aa: CASSVEGVGETQYF; d_gene: .; j_gene: TRBJ2-5; v_gene: TRBV9; abundance: .
CDR3nt: TGTGCCAGCAGCTTGAAGGAGTTCTCTGGAAACACCATATATTTT; CDR3aa: CASSLKEFSGNTIYF; d_gene: .; j_gene: TRBJ1-3; v_gene: TRBV9; abundance: .
CDR3nt: TGTGCCAGCAGTGGAAGGGAGACCCAGTACTTC; CDR3aa: CASSGRETQYF; d_gene: .; j_gene: TRBJ2-5; v_gene: TRBV6-1; abundance: .
CDR3nt: TGTGCCAGCACCGGGGGGGGGCAACTACGCGAGCAGTACTTC; CDR3aa: CASTGGGQLREQYF; d_gene: TRBD2; j_gene: TRBJ2-7; v_gene: TRBV6-5; abundance: .
CDR3nt: TGTGCCAGCAGTGGGGAGTTGAACCAGCCCCAGCATTTT; CDR3aa: CASSGELNQPQHF; d_gene: .; j_gene: TRBJ1-5; v_gene: TRBV7-2; abundance: .
CDR3nt: TGTGCCATCAGTGAGGACAGGGGGGGCACCGGGGAGCTGTTTTTT; CDR3aa: CAISEDRGGTGELFF; d_gene: TRBD1; j_gene: TRBJ2-2; v_gene: TRBV10-3; abundance: .